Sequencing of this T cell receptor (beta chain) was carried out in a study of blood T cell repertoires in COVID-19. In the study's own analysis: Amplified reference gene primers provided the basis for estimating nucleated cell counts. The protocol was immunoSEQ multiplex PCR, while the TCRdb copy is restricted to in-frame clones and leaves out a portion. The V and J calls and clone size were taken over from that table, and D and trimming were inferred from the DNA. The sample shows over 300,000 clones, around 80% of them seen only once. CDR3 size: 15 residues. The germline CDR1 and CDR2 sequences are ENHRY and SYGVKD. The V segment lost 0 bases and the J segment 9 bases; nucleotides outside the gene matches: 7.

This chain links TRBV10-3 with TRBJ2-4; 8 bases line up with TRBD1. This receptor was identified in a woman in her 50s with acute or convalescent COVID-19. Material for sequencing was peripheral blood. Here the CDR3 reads CAISESLTGAVIQYF. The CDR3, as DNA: TGTGCCATCAGTGAGTCGTTGACAGGGGCGGTCATTCAGTACTTC.